These 5 T cell receptor beta chains were all obtained from the same sample, sequenced in a study of blood T cells in healthy people across ages. The use of a sample-barcoded 5' primer and a J-beta primer mix characterized a second PCR of roughly 6 to 12 cycles. TCRdb reprocessed the 5' RACE reads with MiXCR, giving one entry per CDR3 protein. The sample yields 1.5 million to 1.9 million distinct CDR3 sequences, approximately 43% seen once. The sample consisted of blood. Source of these receptors: a woman under 30 in good health.

As for this clonotype: A read error may account for a junction end that differs from germline. V and J are TRBV4-3 and TRBJ2-5; 7 nucleotides agree with TRBD1. The CDR3 spans 15 residues. Germline CDR1 LGHNA, CDR2 YSLEER. In DNA form, the CDR3 reads TGCGCCAGTAGCCAAGCTGTAGGGGGCGTGGATGAGAAGTACTTC. It encodes CASSQAVGGVDEKYF.

CDR3 in DNA: TGTGCCAGCAGCCGCGGAACAGAATACCGTGAGCAGTTCTTC. It yields the protein CASSRGTEYREQFF. This rearrangement joins TRBV6-5 to TRBJ2-1; D is undetermined. The CDR3 contains 14 residues. The germline V gene has CDR1 MNHEY and CDR2 SVGAGI. V lost 6 bases, J lost 9 bases, and 18 bases lay in between.

The chain combines TRBV12-3 or TRBV12-4 with TRBJ2-2; no clear D gene. Trimming cost V 3 bases and J 0 bases, with 11 bases left between them. This CDR3 region has 16 residues. CDR3 loop: CASSFPSRSNTGELFF. CDR3 DNA: TGTGCCAGCAGTTTCCCCTCGCGATCGAACACCGGGGAGCTGTTTTTT.

This clonotype came up many times. The rearrangement joins TRBV27 to TRBJ2-7; D gene ambiguous. There are 11 residues in the CDR3. The V end was cut by 6 bases, the J end by 2 bases, with 5 bases between. Per the germline V gene, CDR1 is MNHEY and CDR2 is SMNVEV (reference sequence). The CDR3 protein is CASRNTYEQYF. CDR3 coding DNA: TGTGCCAGCAGGAACACCTACGAGCAGTACTTC.

This chain joins TRBV6-2 or TRBV6-3 and TRBJ2-1, with TRBD2 matching over 12 bases. V gave up 6 bases and J gave up 10 bases; unmatched junction bases: 10. Germline V gene data show CDR1 as MNHEY and CDR2 as SVGEGT. The CDR3 has 15 amino acids. The CDR3 region is CASSRGTSGPKEQFF. The CDR3 bases are TGTGCCAGCAGCCGAGGGACTAGCGGGCCCAAGGAGCAGTTCTTC.